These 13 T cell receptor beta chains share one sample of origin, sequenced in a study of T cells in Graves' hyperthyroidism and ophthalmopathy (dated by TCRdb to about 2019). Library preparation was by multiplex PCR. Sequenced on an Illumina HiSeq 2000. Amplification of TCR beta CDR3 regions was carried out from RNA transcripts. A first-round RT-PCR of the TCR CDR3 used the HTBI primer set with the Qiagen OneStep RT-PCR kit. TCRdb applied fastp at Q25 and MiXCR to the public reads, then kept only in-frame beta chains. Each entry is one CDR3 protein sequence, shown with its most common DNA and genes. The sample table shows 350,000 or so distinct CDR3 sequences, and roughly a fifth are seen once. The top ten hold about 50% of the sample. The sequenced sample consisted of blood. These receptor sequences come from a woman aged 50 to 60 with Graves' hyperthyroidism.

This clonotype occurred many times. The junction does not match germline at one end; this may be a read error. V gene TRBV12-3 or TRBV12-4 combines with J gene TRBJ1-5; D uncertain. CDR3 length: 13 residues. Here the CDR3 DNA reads TGTGCCAGCAGGTTAGATCGGAATCAGCCCCAGCATTTT. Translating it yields CASRLDRNQPQHF.

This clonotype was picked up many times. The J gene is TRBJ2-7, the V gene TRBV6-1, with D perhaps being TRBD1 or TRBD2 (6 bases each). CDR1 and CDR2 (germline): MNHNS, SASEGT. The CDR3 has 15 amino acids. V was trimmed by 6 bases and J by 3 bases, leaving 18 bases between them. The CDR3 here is CASSARLGGGYEQYF. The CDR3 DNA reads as TGTGCCAGCAGCGCCCGGTTGGGGGGCGGCTACGAGCAGTACTTC.

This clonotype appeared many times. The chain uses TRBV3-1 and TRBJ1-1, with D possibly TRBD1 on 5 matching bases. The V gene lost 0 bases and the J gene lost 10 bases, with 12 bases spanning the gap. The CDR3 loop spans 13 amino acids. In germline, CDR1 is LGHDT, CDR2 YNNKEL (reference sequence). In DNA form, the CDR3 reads TGTGCCAGCAGCCAAGATACGCAGGGTGGAGCTTTCTTT. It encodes CASSQDTQGGAFF.

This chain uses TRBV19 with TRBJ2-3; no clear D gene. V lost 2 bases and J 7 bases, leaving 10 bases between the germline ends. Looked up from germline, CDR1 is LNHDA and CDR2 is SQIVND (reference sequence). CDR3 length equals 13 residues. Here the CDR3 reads CASSITGDYTQYF. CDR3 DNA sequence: TGTGCCAGTAGTATAACTGGGGATTATACGCAGTATTTT. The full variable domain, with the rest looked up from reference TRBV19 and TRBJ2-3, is DGGITQSPKYLFRKEGQNVTLSCEQNLNHDAMYWYRQDPGQGLRLIYYSQIVNDFQKGDIAEGYSVSREKKESFPLTVTSAQKNPTAFYLCASSITGDYTQYFGPGTRLTVL.

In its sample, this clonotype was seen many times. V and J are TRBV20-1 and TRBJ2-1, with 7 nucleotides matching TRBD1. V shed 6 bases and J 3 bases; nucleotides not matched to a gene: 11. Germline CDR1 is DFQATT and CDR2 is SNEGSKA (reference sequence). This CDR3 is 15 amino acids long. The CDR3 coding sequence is TGCAGTGCCCGCCCCAGCGCAGGGGGCTACAATGAGCAGTTCTTC. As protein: CSARPSAGGYNEQFF.

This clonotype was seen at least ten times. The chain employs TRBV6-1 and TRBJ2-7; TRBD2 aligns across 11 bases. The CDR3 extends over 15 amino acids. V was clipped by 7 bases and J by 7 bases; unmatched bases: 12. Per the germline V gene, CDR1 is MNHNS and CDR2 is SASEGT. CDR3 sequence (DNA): TGTGCCAGCACCCAAGCGACTAGCGGGAAGCGAGAGCAGTACTTC. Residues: CASTQATSGKREQYF.

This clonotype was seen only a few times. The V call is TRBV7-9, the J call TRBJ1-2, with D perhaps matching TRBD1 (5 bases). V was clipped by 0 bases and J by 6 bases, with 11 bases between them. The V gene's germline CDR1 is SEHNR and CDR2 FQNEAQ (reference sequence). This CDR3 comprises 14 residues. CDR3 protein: CASSLAGAPHGYTF. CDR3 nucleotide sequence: TGTGCCAGCAGCTTAGCAGGGGCCCCACATGGCTACACCTTC.

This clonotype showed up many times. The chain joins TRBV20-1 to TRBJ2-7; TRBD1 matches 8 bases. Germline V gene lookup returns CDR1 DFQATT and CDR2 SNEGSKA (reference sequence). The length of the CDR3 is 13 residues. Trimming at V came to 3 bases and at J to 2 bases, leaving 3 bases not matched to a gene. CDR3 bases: TGCAGTGCTAGGGAGGACAGGGCCTACGAGCAGTACTTC. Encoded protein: CSAREDRAYEQYF.

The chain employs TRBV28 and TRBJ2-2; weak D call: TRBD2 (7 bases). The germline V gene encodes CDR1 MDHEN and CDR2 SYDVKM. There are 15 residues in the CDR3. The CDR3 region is CATLSGGSVTGELFF. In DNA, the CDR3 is TGTGCGACCCTTTCGGGGGGCTCGGTTACCGGGGAGCTGTTTTTT.

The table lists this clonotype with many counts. The CDR3, as DNA: TGTGCCAGCAGTCGGACAGGGGTAATCAATGAGCAGTTCTTC. It translates to CASSRTGVINEQFF. The J gene is TRBJ2-1, the V gene TRBV27; 9 bases agree with TRBD1. This CDR3 comprises 14 residues. With 5 bases clipped from V and 6 bases from J, the junction kept 5 bases outside the gene matches. CDR1 is MNHEY, CDR2 SMNVEV, per germline (reference sequence).

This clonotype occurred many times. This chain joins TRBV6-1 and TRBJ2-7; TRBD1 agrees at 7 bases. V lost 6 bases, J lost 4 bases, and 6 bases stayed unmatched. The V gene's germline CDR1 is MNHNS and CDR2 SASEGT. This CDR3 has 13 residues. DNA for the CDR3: TGTGCCAGCAGCTTCAGGGGGTTATACGAGCAGTACTTC. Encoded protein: CASSFRGLYEQYF.

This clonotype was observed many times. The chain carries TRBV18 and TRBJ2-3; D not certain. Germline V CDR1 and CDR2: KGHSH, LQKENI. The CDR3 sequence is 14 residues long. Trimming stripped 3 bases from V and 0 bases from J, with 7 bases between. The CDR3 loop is CASSPRRSTDTQYF. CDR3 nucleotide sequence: TGTGCCAGCTCACCGAGAAGGAGCACAGATACGCAGTATTTT.

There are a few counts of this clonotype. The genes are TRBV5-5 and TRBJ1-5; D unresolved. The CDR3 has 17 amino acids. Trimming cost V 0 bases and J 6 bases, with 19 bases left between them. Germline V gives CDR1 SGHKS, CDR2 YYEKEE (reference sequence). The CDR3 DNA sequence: TGTGCCAGCAGCTTGGAAGGATACAGAAAGAAGGGTCAGCCCCAGCATTTT. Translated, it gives CASSLEGYRKKGQPQHF. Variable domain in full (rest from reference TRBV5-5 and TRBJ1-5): DAGVTQSPTHLIKTRGQQVTLRCSPISGHKSVSWYQQVLGQGPQFIFQYYEKEERGRGNFPDRFSARQFPNYSSELNVNALLLGDSALYLCASSLEGYRKKGQPQHFGDGTRLSIL.